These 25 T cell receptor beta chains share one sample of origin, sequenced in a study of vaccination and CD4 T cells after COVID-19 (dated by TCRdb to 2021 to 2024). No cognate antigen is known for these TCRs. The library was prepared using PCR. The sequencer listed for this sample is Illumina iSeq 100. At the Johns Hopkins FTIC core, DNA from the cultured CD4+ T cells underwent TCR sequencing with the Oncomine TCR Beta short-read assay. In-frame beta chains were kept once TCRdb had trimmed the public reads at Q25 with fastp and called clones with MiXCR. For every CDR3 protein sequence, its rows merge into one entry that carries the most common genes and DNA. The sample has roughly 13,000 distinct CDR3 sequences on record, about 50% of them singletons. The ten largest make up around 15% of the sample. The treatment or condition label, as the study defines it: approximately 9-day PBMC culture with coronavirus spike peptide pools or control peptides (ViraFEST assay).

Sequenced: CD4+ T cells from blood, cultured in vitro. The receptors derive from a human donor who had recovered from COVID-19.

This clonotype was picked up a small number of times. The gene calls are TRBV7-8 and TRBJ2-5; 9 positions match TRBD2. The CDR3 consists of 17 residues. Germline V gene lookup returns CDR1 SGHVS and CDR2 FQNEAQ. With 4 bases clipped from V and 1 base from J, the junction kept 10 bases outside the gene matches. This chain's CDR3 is CASSWFSGTSRQETQYF. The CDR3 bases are TGTGCCAGCAGCTGGTTCTCCGGGACTAGCCGCCAAGAGACCCAGTACTTC.

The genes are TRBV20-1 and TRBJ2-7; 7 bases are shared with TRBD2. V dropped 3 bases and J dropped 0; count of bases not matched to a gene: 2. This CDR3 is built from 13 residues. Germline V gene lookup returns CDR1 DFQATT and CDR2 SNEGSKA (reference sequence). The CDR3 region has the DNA TGCAGTGCTAGTGGCGGGGGCTCCTACGAGCAGTACTTC. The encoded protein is CSASGGGSYEQYF.

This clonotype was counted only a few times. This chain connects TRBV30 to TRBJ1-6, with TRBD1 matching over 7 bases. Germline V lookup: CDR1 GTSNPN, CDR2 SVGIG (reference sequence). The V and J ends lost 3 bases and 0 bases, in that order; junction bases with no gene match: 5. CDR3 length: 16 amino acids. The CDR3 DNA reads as TGTGCCTGGAGCAGGGGGGGCCGCTCCTATAATTCACCCCTCCACTTT. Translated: CAWSRGGRSYNSPLHF.

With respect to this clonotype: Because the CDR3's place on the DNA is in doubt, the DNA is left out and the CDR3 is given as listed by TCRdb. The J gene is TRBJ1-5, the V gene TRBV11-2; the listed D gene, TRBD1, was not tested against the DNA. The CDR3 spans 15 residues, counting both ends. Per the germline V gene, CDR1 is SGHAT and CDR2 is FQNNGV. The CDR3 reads CASSFGPGGNQPQHF.

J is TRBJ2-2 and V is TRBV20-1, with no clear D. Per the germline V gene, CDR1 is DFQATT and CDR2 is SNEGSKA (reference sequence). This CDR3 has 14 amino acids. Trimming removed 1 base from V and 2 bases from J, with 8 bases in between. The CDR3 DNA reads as TGCAGTGCTAGAGCTAACAGCAACACCGGGGAGCTGTTTTTT. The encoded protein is CSARANSNTGELFF.

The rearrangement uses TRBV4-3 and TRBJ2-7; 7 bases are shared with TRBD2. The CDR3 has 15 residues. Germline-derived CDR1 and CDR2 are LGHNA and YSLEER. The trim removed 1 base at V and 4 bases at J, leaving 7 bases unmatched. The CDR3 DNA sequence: TGCGCCAGCAGCCAAGTAGCTAGCGGAGTATACGAGCAGTACTTC. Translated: CASSQVASGVYEQYF.

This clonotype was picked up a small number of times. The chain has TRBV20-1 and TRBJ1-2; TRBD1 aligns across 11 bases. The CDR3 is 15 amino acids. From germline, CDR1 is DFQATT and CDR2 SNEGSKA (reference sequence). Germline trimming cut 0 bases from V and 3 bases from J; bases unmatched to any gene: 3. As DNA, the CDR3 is TGCAGTGCTAGAGATCCGGGACAGGGGGACTATGGCTACACCTTC. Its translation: CSARDPGQGDYGYTF.

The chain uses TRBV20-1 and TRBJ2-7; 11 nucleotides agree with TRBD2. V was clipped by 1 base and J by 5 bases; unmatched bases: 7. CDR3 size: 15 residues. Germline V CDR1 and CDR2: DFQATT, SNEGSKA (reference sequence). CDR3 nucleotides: TGCAGTGCTAGAGCTCTCGGACTAGCGGGTAACGAGCAGTACTTC. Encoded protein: CSARALGLAGNEQYF.

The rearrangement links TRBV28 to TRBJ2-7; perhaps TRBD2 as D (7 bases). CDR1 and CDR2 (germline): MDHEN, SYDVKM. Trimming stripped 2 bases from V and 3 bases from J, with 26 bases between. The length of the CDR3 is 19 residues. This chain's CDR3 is CASSLGGAVVGTYRYEQYF. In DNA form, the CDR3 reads TGTGCCAGCAGTTTAGGGGGGGCAGTTGTGGGGACTTATCGCTACGAGCAGTACTTC.

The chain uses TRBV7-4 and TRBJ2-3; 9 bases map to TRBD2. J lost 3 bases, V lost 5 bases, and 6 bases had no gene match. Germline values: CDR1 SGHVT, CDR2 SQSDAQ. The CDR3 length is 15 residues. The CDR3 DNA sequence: TGTGCCAGCAGCGTAGTCGCGGGAGGGACAGATACGCAGTATTTT. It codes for CASSVVAGGTDTQYF.

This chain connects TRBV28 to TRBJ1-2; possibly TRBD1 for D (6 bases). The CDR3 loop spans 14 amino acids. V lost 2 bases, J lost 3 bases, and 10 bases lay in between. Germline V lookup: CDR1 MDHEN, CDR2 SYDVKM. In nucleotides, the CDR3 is TGTGCCAGCAGTTTACCTCCAGGGGACTATGGCTACACCTTC. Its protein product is CASSLPPGDYGYTF.

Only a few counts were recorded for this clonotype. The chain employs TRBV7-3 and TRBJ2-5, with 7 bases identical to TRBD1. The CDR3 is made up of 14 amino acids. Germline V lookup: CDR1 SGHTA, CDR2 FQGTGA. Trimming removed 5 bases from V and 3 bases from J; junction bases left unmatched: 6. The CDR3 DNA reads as TGTGCCAGCAGCCCCTCAGGGGGAGAAGAGACCCAGTACTTC. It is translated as CASSPSGGEETQYF. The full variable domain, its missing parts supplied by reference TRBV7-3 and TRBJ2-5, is GAGVSQTPSNKVTEKGKYVELRCDPISGHTALYWYRQSLGQGPEFLIYFQGTGAADDSGLPNDRFFAVRPEGSVSTLKIQRTERGDSAVYLCASSPSGGEETQYFGPGTRLLVL.

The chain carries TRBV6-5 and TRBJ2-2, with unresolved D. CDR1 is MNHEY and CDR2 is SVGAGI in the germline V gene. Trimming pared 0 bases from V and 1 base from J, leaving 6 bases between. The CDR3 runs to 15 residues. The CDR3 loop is CASSYSSQNTGELFF. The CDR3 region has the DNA TGTGCCAGCAGTTACTCGTCGCAGAACACCGGGGAGCTGTTTTTT.

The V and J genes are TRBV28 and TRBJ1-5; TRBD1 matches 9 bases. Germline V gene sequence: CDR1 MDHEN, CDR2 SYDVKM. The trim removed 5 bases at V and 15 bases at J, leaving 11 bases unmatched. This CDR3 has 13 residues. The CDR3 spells CASSRPRQGVTHF. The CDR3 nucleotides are TGTGCCAGCAGTCGCCCCCGACAGGGGGTAACGCATTTT. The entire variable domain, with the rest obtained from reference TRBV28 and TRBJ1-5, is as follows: DVKVTQSSRYLVKRTGEKVFLECVQDMDHENMFWYRQDPGLGLRLIYFSYDVKMKEKGDIPEGYSVSREKKERFSLILESASTNQTSMYLCASSRPRQGVTHFGDGTRLSIL.

The CDR3 DNA is TGCGCCAGCAGCTACGATCCACAGGGGAACACTGAAGCTTTCTTT. This encodes CASSYDPQGNTEAFF. The chain couples TRBV5-1 to TRBJ1-1; weak D call: TRBD1 (6 bases). The V end was cut by 3 bases, the J end by 1 base, with 13 bases between. Per germline, CDR1 SGHRS and CDR2 YFSETQ. The CDR3 totals 15 residues.

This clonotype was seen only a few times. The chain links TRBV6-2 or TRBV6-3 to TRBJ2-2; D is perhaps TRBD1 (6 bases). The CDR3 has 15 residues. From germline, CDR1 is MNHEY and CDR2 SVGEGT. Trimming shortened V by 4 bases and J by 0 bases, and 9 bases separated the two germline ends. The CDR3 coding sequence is TGTGCCAGCAGTTGGACAGCGGCGAACACCGGGGAGCTGTTTTTT. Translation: CASSWTAANTGELFF.

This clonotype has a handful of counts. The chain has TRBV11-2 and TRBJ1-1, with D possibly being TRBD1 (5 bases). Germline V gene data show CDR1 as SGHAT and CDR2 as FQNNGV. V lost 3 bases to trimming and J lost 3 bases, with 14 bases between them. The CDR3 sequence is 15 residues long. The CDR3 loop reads CASSFGTPLDTEAFF. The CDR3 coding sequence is TGTGCCAGCAGCTTCGGGACCCCACTGGACACTGAAGCTTTCTTT.

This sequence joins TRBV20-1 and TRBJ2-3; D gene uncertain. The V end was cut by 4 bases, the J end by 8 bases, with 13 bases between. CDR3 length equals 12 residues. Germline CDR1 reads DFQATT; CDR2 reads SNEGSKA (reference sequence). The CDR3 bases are TGCAGTGCTACCTTAGGCCCCGGTACGCAGTATTTT. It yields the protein CSATLGPGTQYF.

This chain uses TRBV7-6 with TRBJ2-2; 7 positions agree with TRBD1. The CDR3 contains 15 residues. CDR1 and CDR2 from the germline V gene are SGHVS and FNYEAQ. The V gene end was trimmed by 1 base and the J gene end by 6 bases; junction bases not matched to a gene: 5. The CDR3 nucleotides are TGTGCCAGCAGCTTAGGCGACAGGGCGGCCGGGGAGCTGTTTTTT. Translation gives CASSLGDRAAGELFF.

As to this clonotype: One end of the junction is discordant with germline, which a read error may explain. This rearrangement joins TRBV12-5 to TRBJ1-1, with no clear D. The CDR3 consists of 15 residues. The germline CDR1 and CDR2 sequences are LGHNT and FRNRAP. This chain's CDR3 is CASGLTDGYATETFF. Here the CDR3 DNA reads TGTGCTAGTGGTTTGACTGATGGGTACGCAACTGAAACTTTCTTT. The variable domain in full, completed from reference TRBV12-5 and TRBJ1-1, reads DARVTQTPRHKVTEMGQEVTMRCQPILGHNTVFWYRQTMMQGLELLAYFRNRAPLDDSGMPKDRFSAEMPDATLATLKIQPSEPRDSAVYFCASGLTDGYATETFFGQGTRLTVV.

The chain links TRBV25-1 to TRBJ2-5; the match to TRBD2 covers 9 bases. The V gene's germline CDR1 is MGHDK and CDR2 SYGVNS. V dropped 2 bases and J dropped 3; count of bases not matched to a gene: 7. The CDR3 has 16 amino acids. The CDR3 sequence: CASSERWLAGKETQYF. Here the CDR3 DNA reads TGTGCCAGCAGTGAAAGGTGGCTAGCGGGAAAAGAGACCCAGTACTTC. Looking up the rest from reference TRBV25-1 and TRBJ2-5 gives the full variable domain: EADIYQTPRYLVIGTGKKITLECSQTMGHDKMYWYQQDPGMELHLIHYSYGVNSTEKGDLSSESTVSRIRTEHFPLTLESARPSHTSQYLCASSERWLAGKETQYFGPGTRLLVL.

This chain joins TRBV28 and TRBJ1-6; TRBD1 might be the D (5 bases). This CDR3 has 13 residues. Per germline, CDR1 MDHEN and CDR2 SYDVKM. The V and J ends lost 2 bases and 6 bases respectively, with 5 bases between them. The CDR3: CASSLDSNSPLHF. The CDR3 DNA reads TGTGCCAGCAGTTTAGACAGTAATTCACCCCTCCACTTT.

The CDR3 nucleotides are TGTGCCAGCAGCTTAGGGGCGGGAGGGCTTCCCTCCTACAATGAGCAGTTCTTC. Residues: CASSLGAGGLPSYNEQFF. The rearrangement uses TRBV7-9 and TRBJ2-1, with 9 bases aligning to TRBD2. The junction had 7 bases not matched to a gene; V was cut back by 1 base and J by 0 bases. In germline, CDR1 is SEHNR, CDR2 FQNEAQ (reference sequence). The CDR3 totals 18 residues. The full variable domain, with the rest looked up from reference TRBV7-9 and TRBJ2-1, is DTGVSQNPRHKITKRGQNVTFRCDPISEHNRLYWYRQTLGQGPEFLTYFQNEAQLEKSRLLSDRFSAERPKGSFSTLEIQRTEQGDSAMYLCASSLGAGGLPSYNEQFFGPGTRLTVL.

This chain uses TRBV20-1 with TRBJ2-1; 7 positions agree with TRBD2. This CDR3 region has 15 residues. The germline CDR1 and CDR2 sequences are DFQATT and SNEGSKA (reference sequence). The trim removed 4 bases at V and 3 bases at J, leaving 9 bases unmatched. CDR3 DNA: TGCAGTGCTACAGAAAGCGGGAACGTCTACAATGAGCAGTTCTTC. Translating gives CSATESGNVYNEQFF.

The CDR3 coding sequence is TGTGCCAGCACGGAACAGCATAACACAGATACGCAGTATTTT. This codes for CASTEQHNTDTQYF. J is TRBJ2-3 and V is TRBV6-1; D uncertain. The V gene lost 7 bases and the J gene lost 2 bases, with 13 bases spanning the gap. Germline V CDR1 and CDR2: MNHNS, SASEGT. CDR3 length: 14 residues.